This T cell receptor (beta chain) was sequenced in a study of IL-17A CD8 T cells in psoriatic arthritis synovium. Broadly, across the study: The study aimed to define the phenotype, molecular profile and function of synovial IL-17A+CD8+ T cells in psoriatic arthritis pathogenesis.

The full study reports these points: In a couple of patients, many Tc17 clones were shared with the synovial Tc1 population, giving Morisita overlap indices above 0.75. Cells were obtained from synovial fluid rather than synovial tissue, because no psoriatic arthritis synovial tissue samples were available. TCR sequencing covered only a few patients, which the authors acknowledged as a limited sample size. Although most synovial CD8+ subsets stayed polyclonal, some individual clones made up over 4% of the repertoire.

This clone was seen more than once but under ten times. No antigen is known for it. No much larger clone is present one base from it, and per-base qualities are unavailable. DNA was extracted (Qiagen), and TCRbeta V-D-J rearrangements were subjected to bias-controlled amplification followed by high-throughput sequencing (immunoSEQ; Adaptive Biotech). In the authors' own workflow: The immunoSEQ Analyzer platform was used to analyze productive sequences at the sequence level. Clonality was computed as 1 minus Pielou's evenness, ranging from 0 (highly polyclonal) to 1 (monoclonal). The Morisita index, ranging from 0 (no similarity) to 1 (complete similarity), was used to quantify repertoire overlap between subsets. This is the immuneACCESS table as TCRdb keeps it, with only in-frame sequences that have V and J called. A part of the clones is gone; compared with another copy, unresolved V genes explain less than half, and the rest is unexplained. The V and J calls and clone size come from that table; D and trimming were worked out from the DNA. This sample holds around 2,000 clones; approximately 72% were observed only once. Over 8.5% of the sample is held by the ten biggest clonotypes.

CD3+ T cells were isolated magnetically, stimulated for more than 1.2 hours with PMA and ionomycin, and then labeled using IL-17A and IFNgamma cytokine secretion assays. Synovial fluid effusions were drawn from actively inflamed joints of patients with psoriatic arthritis. For each patient, synovial fluid served as the source from which three memory CD8+ T cell populations were isolated by sorting: Tc1 cells (IL-17A-IFNgamma+), Tc17 cells (IL-17A+) and the bulk memory fraction, allowing their TCR repertoires to be compared. Psoriatic arthritis patients met the Classification of Psoriatic Arthritis Study Group (CASPAR) criteria. Cytokine-secreting cells were counterstained with a viability dye and with anti-CD3, CD8, CD14 and CD4 antibodies and were sorted on a BD FACSAria. A few patients with psoriatic arthritis provided sorted synovial fluid CD8+ T cell subsets that underwent TCRbeta sequencing. Synovial fluid mononuclear cells were isolated with Lymphoprep and cryopreserved in liquid nitrogen before use. The medium used for cryopreservation was made up of around 50% fetal calf serum and around 10% dimethyl sulfoxide.

The sequencing input was IFN-gamma+ CD8+ T cells from synovial fluid. Per the publication, the cell subset or site label means: IL-17A-IFNgamma+ memory CD8+ (Tc1) cells. This sequence originates from a human donor with psoriatic arthritis.

For the CDR3, the sequence is CASRVPMGYIQYF. In nucleotides, the sequence is TGTGCCAGCAGAGTCCCCATGGGGTACATTCAGTACTTC. Recombination connected TRBV5-5 to TRBJ2-4, with no confidently assigned D gene. The CDR3 numbers 13 residues from cysteine through phenylalanine. Here the CDR3 DNA is all that survives: 39 bases in frame from base 1. V loses 5 bases of germline sequence and J loses 8 bases, and the interval between the two ends is 14 bases. Reading the germline V gene (reference sequence) gives CDR1 SGHKS and CDR2 YYEKEE.